This entry lists 5 T cell receptor beta chains sequenced from one sample in a study of cytomegalovirus exposure and HLA in healthy donors (dated by TCRdb to 2017 to 2019). The method behind the library was the immunoSEQ multiplex PCR assay. A mixture of 60 forward primers for TCR Vbeta segments and 13 reverse primers for TCR Jbeta segments was used in the multiplex PCR. In TCRdb, the immuneACCESS table is reduced to in-frame sequences with V and J assigned. These tables do not hold every clone; where another copy was compared, an unresolved V gene accounts for under half, and the others remain unexplained. The table for this sample lists over 130,000 clones; over 75% of them were counted only once. The top ten clonotypes cover about 2.2% of the sample. The sequenced sample was PBMCs. All receptors come from a man between 50 and 59 years old in good health and CMV-seronegative.

The V and J genes are TRBV5-8 and TRBJ2-3, with 10 bases identical to TRBD2. V gave up 2 bases and J gave up 4 bases; unmatched junction bases: 4. This CDR3 is 15 amino acids long. Germline V gene data show CDR1 as SGHTS and CDR2 as YDEGEE. The CDR3 bases are TGTGCCAGCAGCTTAGCTAGCGGGAGCCCAGATACGCAGTATTTT. Residues: CASSLASGSPDTQYF.

The genes are TRBV10-3 and TRBJ1-2; the D gene is possibly TRBD1 (5 bases). Germline CDR1 is ENHRY and CDR2 is SYGVKD. Trimming removed 6 bases at V and 7 bases at J, with 18 bases between. The CDR3 consists of 14 residues. The DNA of the CDR3 is TGTGCCATCAGAGCCGGGACGGGGGTGTTTGGCTACACCTTC. Protein: CAIRAGTGVFGYTF.

The J gene is TRBJ1-1, the V gene TRBV2; 10 positions match TRBD1. CDR1 and CDR2 (germline): SNHLY, FYNNEI. J was trimmed by 6 bases and V by 6 bases; bases with no gene match: 7. There are 14 residues in the CDR3. The CDR3 sequence is CASSRDRGVAEAFF. Here the CDR3 DNA reads TGTGCCAGCAGCCGGGACAGGGGTGTTGCTGAAGCTTTCTTT.

The chain employs TRBV7-3 and TRBJ2-1; 11 bases are shared with TRBD1. Trimming cost V 3 bases and J 3 bases; bases outside gene matches: 1. The length of the CDR3 is 15 residues. CDR1 is SGHTA and CDR2 is FQGTGA in the germline V gene. CDR3 bases: TGTGCCAGCAGCTTGGACAGGGGGCACTACAATGAGCAGTTCTTC. Translated: CASSLDRGHYNEQFF.

The rearrangement uses TRBV28 and TRBJ2-2, with a weak D call TRBD1 (6 bases). The length of the CDR3 is 14 residues. Germline assignment: CDR1 MDHEN and CDR2 SYDVKM. Trimming cost V 3 bases and J 2 bases, with 7 bases left between them. Here the CDR3 DNA reads TGTGCCAGCAGTTTGGACAGAAACACCGGGGAGCTGTTTTTT. The encoded protein is CASSLDRNTGELFF.